This T cell receptor (beta chain) was sequenced during a study of technical replicates of blood from a few donors. TCRdb keeps only in-frame clones here, not all; method: immunoSEQ multiplex PCR. The data contain under 85,000 clones, about 97% of them singletons. The CDR3 has 13 amino acids. CDR1 is KGHSH and CDR2 is LQKENI in the germline V gene. Trimming removed 2 bases at V and 1 base at J, with 5 bases between. With regard to this clone: This same CDR3 is encoded by further DNA sequences in the sample.

The chain combines TRBV18 with TRBJ1-1; D call uncertain. The source material was T cells isolated from PBMCs. This sequence originates from a human donor in good health. CDR3 protein: CASSPSGNTEAFF. The CDR3 DNA reads TGTGCCAGCTCACCATCAGGGAACACTGAAGCTTTCTTT.